The sample holds a few counts of the clone carrying this T cell receptor beta chain. The data derive from a study of T cells in Graves' hyperthyroidism and ophthalmopathy. Stability of Graves' hyperthyroidism was defined as absent ophthalmopathy progression within 18 months. Newly diagnosed patients aged 18 to 65 had hyperthyroidism of under 2 months' duration. A patient was excluded if there was uncontrolled infection, other autoimmune disease, pregnancy or lactation. Amplified regions were TCR beta CDR3 sequences from RNA transcripts. When the TCR CDR3 underwent first-round RT-PCR, the HTBI primer set was used. MiXCR was run by TCRdb on the multiplex PCR reads, yielding one entry per CDR3 protein. This sample carries about 200,000 distinct CDR3 sequences, 17% of them seen once, and the ten largest clones take more than 50%. Sequenced input: blood. This TCR was recovered from a woman between 50 and 59 years old with Graves' hyperthyroidism.

The DNA of the CDR3 is TGCAGTGCTAGTAATACAGGGGGCGCGGGCTACACTGAAGCTTTCTTT. Its protein product is CSASNTGGAGYTEAFF. The rearrangement joins TRBV20-1 to TRBJ1-1, with TRBD1 matching over 9 bases. V was clipped by 3 bases and J by 3 bases; unmatched bases: 11. Germline V gene data show CDR1 as DFQATT and CDR2 as SNEGSKA (reference sequence). CDR3 length: 16 residues.